The 13 T cell receptor beta chains listed next were all sequenced from one sample in a study of T cell responses to AZD1222 COVID-19 vaccine. Clones were sequenced by immunoSEQ multiplex PCR, and TCRdb holds only the in-frame ones, with some missing. The sample lists under 200,000 clones, roughly 90% seen once, with around 6% in the top ten. The material was peripheral blood, obtained on day 0 of AZD1222 vaccination. The receptors shown here come from an adult in good health.

The chain carries TRBV5-1 and TRBJ2-2; TRBD2 agrees at 11 bases. The CDR3 has 20 amino acids. From germline, CDR1 is SGHRS and CDR2 YFSETQ. V lost 4 bases, J lost 0 bases, and 14 bases stayed unmatched. DNA of the CDR3: TGCGCCAGCAGCCCCGCCTGGCCGGGACTAGCGGCTTCGAACACCGGGGAGCTGTTTTTT. Translating it yields CASSPAWPGLAASNTGELFF. The variable domain in full, completed from reference TRBV5-1 and TRBJ2-2, reads KAGVTQTPRYLIKTRGQQVTLSCSPISGHRSVSWYQQTPGQGLQFLFEYFSETQRNKGNFPGRFSGRQFSNSRSEMNVSTLELGDSALYLCASSPAWPGLAASNTGELFFGEGSRLTVL.

The chain carries TRBV7-9 and TRBJ1-1; perhaps TRBD1 as D (5 bases). Germline V lookup: CDR1 SEHNR, CDR2 FQNEAQ (reference sequence). This CDR3 contains 13 residues. The ends were cut back, 4 bases at V and 5 bases at J, with 11 bases in the middle. CDR3 sequence: CASSWGRETEAFF. The DNA for the CDR3 is TGTGCCAGCAGCTGGGGCAGGGAAACTGAAGCTTTCTTT.

V is TRBV5-1 and J is TRBJ2-7; the match to TRBD2 covers 8 bases. The V and J ends lost 0 bases and 0 bases, in that order; junction bases with no gene match: 2. The CDR3 is made up of 15 amino acids. In germline, CDR1 is SGHRS, CDR2 YFSETQ. The CDR3 DNA is TGCGCCAGCAGCTTGGCTCGGGGGGGCTCCTACGAGCAGTACTTC. It specifies CASSLARGGSYEQYF.

The chain combines TRBV19 with TRBJ1-4; D unclear. Between the trimmed V and J ends, which lost 6 bases and 0 bases, there was a span of 8 bases. The germline V gene has CDR1 LNHDA and CDR2 SQIVND (reference sequence). The CDR3 spans 14 residues. In nucleotides, the CDR3 is TGTGCCAGTAGCCCGGTTGCAACTAATGAAAAACTGTTTTTT. This encodes CASSPVATNEKLFF.

V is TRBV5-1 and J is TRBJ1-6; D is perhaps TRBD1 (5 bases). Trimming took off 3 bases at V and 7 bases at J, with 11 bases between the two ends. CDR1 SGHRS and CDR2 YFSETQ come from the germline V gene. The CDR3 extends over 14 amino acids. CDR3 region: CASSWGTDNSPLHF. For the CDR3, the DNA is TGCGCCAGCAGCTGGGGGACTGACAATTCACCCCTCCACTTT.

The chain joins TRBV7-9 to TRBJ2-3, with unresolved D. The CDR3 has 13 residues. V shed 0 bases and J shed 8 bases, with 9 bases lying between them. Germline V gene sequence: CDR1 SEHNR, CDR2 FQNEAQ (reference sequence). CDR3 DNA sequence: TGTGCCAGCAGCTTAGCGGCCCTGGTTACGCAGTATTTT. This translates into CASSLAALVTQYF.

This chain connects TRBV4-1 to TRBJ1-1; D unresolved. V lost 0 bases to trimming and J lost 5 bases, with 10 bases between them. The CDR3 runs to 14 residues. Germline values: CDR1 MGHRA, CDR2 YSYEKL. CDR3 residues: CASSQERASTEAFF. For the CDR3, the DNA is TGCGCCAGCAGCCAAGAAAGGGCTAGTACTGAAGCTTTCTTT.

The chain employs TRBV18 and TRBJ2-1; 10 bases align to TRBD2. This CDR3 contains 17 residues. Losses at the gene ends were 2 bases for V and 4 bases for J; bases not matched to a gene: 8. Germline lookup yields CDR1 KGHSH and CDR2 LQKENI. This chain's CDR3 is CASSPIELAGMYNEQFF. CDR3 coding DNA: TGTGCCAGCTCACCAATCGAACTAGCGGGAATGTACAATGAGCAGTTCTTC.

The V call is TRBV6-5, the J call TRBJ1-2; D is unclear. The CDR3 length is 13 residues. Trimming took 4 bases from V and 2 from J, leaving 8 bases between them. The V gene's germline CDR1 is MNHEY and CDR2 SVGAGI. The DNA for the CDR3 is TGTGCCAGCAGTTCTTACGGGAACTATGGCTACACCTTC. Its protein product is CASSSYGNYGYTF.

This clone showed up just once. The chain carries TRBV18 and TRBJ2-3, with TRBD2 matching over 7 bases. Trimming removed 6 bases from V and 5 bases from J; junction bases left unmatched: 8. This CDR3 contains 14 residues. Per the germline V gene, CDR1 is KGHSH and CDR2 is LQKENI. The CDR3 reads CASSSSGVGDTQYF. DNA of the CDR3: TGTGCCAGCTCCTCAAGCGGGGTTGGAGATACGCAGTATTTT.

This clone was recorded once. The chain has TRBV2 and TRBJ2-3; D may be TRBD2 (6 bases). The length of the CDR3 is 17 residues. Germline V gene data show CDR1 as SNHLY and CDR2 as FYNNEI. V was clipped by 7 bases and J by 2 bases, with 22 bases between them. CDR3 sequence: CASIWSELAMNTDTQYF. The CDR3, as DNA: TGTGCCAGCATCTGGAGCGAACTAGCAATGAACACAGATACGCAGTATTTT.

The chain has TRBV5-1 and TRBJ2-1; TRBD2 agrees at 10 bases. Germline CDR1 and CDR2: SGHRS and YFSETQ. Trimming removed 4 bases from V and 1 base from J; junction bases left unmatched: 14. The CDR3 has 19 residues. DNA for the CDR3: TGCGCCAGCAGCCCCGGACTAGCGGCTCAAGCTAGGTCCTACAATGAGCAGTTCTTC. This sequence encodes CASSPGLAAQARSYNEQFF.

This chain links TRBV6-2 or TRBV6-3 with TRBJ1-6; the D is unclear. Germline-derived CDR1 and CDR2 are MNHEY and SVGEGT. The V end lost 6 bases, the J end lost 6 bases, and 15 bases lay between the germline ends. This CDR3 contains 15 residues. This chain's CDR3 is CASSRGPLGNSPLHF. In DNA, the CDR3 is TGTGCCAGCAGCCGCGGACCCCTGGGTAATTCACCCCTCCACTTT.